A selection of T cell receptor beta chains follows, all from one sample in a study of blood T cells in healthy people across ages. Each CDR3 protein is one row after TCRdb ran MiXCR on the 5' RACE reads. The table records approximately 2,000,000 distinct CDR3 sequences, around 40% of them present only once. Material: blood. These receptor sequences come from a human donor in good health. Each CDR3 is given with its conserved first and last residue. Fields, in order: J gene, D gene, V gene, clone size, CDR3 protein. The D gene is left open where the match is weak. Clone size appears in some rows only: once, few, many, or a class for an expanded clone.

J: NA
D: TRBD1
V: TRBV29-1
size: NA
CDR3: CSGQETGNDETQYF

J: TRBJ1-5
D: TRBD1
V: TRBV28
size: few
CDR3: CASRPGGLNQPQHF

J: TRBJ2-3
D: NA
V: TRBV12-3/TRBV12-4
size: NA
CDR3: CATTDAKGSADTQYF

J: TRBJ2-4
D: TRBD1
V: TRBV5-1
size: few
CDR3: CASSSGQGALNIQYF

J: TRBJ2-7
D: NA
V: TRBV15
size: NA
CDR3: CATSRAFSYEQYF

J: TRBJ2-1
D: TRBD2
V: TRBV4-3
size: once
CDR3: CASSHVMSVGTSGVNEQFF

J: TRBJ2-3
D: TRBD2
V: TRBV4-3
size: many
CDR3: CASSGREPTDTQYF

J: TRBJ2-1
D: NA
V: TRBV11-2
size: NA
CDR3: CASSLEYGGFTEQFF

J: TRBJ1-2
D: NA
V: TRBV29-1
size: NA
CDR3: CSVENLRAYGYTF

J: TRBJ2-5
D: TRBD2
V: TRBV4-2
size: NA
CDR3: CASSQEGSGGGETQYF

J: TRBJ1-2
D: NA
V: TRBV29-1
size: NA
CDR3: CSVVFWGREGLGYTF

J: TRBJ1-1
D: NA
V: TRBV4-2
size: NA
CDR3: CASSSIENTEAFF

J: TRBJ2-1
D: TRBD1
V: TRBV7-6
size: NA
CDR3: CASSLRDRADNEQFF

J: TRBJ1-5
D: NA
V: TRBV2
size: NA
CDR3: CASSPQGWDQPQHF

J: TRBJ1-2
D: NA
V: TRBV3-1
size: NA
CDR3: CASSQVLGGGGYTF

J: TRBJ2-3
D: NA
V: TRBV29-1
size: few
CDR3: CSVRGHGAPDTQYF

J: TRBJ2-7
D: NA
V: TRBV20-1
size: NA
CDR3: CSARDPRSSYEQYF

J: TRBJ2-5
D: TRBD2
V: TRBV4-2
size: NA
CDR3: CASSQDTTSGGEETQYF

J: TRBJ2-7
D: TRBD1
V: TRBV29-1
size: few
CDR3: CSVRQGTSYEQYF

J: NA
D: NA
V: TRBV28
size: NA
CDR3: CASRTTDYEQYF

J: TRBJ2-7
D: TRBD2
V: TRBV28
size: NA
CDR3: CASMGVSGEPKSYEQYF

J: TRBJ1-5
D: TRBD1
V: TRBV6-6
size: NA
CDR3: CASSTGVLNQPRHF

J: TRBJ1-2
D: NA
V: TRBV3-1
size: NA
CDR3: CASSQSILNYGYTF

J: TRBJ2-3
D: NA
V: TRBV7-2
size: few
CDR3: CASSFERRTTDTQYF

J: TRBJ2-7
D: NA
V: TRBV7-8
size: few
CDR3: CASTSRGKLYEQYF

J: TRBJ1-5
D: TRBD1
V: TRBV4-1
size: NA
CDR3: CASSQVGGTGLGNQPQHF

J: TRBJ1-1
D: NA
V: TRBV4-3
size: once
CDR3: CASSQEGPGTEAFF